This T cell receptor beta chain derives from a study of a mutant IDH1 vaccine in newly diagnosed glioma. As for the study in general: First vaccine doses came 4-6 weeks after radiotherapy alone, or with temozolomide cycles. V12 corresponded to week 35 and V13 to week 47.

Germline assignment: CDR1 SNHLY and CDR2 FYNNEI. The germline V and J ends were trimmed by 1 base and 6 bases, with 10 bases remaining between them. The CDR3 length is 13 residues. The time point was: week 47, end of study. Each dose delivered 300 ug of mutant IDH1 20-mer peptide subcutaneously with imiquimod. The patients were given eight vaccinations, one each in weeks 1, 3, 5, 7, 11, 15, 19 and 23. Donors had new WHO grade 3 or 4 IDH1-mutant, ATRX-lost astrocytomas. Measured with immunoSEQ multiplex PCR; TCRdb has only the in-frame clones, and not every one. There are around 50,000 clones in the sample; approximately 64% occur only once, and about 5% lies in the top ten. A remark on this clone: Its antigen is currently unknown.

The chain recombines TRBV2 with TRBJ2-7; the D is unclear. The sequences come from peripheral blood mononuclear cells (PBMCs), collected from a glioma patient whose treatment included an IDH1 peptide vaccine. The sequence derives from a man aged 40-50 years with glioma. Some clones in this sample may be carry-over from other donors' samples. The CDR3 is CASSEGPIPEQYF. The CDR3 DNA is TGTGCCAGCAGTGAAGGCCCTATTCCCGAGCAGTACTTC.